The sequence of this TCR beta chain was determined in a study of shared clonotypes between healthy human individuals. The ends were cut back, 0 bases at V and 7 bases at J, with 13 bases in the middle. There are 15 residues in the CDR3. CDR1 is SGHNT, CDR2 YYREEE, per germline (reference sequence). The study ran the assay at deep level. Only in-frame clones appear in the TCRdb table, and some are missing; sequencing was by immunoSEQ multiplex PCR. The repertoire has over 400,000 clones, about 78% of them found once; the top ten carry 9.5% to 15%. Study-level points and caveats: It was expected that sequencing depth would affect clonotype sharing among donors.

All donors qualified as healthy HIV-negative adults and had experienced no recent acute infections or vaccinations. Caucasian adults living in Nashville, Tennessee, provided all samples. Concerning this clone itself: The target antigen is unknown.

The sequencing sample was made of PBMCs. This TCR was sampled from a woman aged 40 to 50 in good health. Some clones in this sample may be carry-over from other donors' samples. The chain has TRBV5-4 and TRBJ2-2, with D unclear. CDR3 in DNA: TGTGCCAGCAGCTTGGGCCGGGCCCCCGGCGGGGAGCTGTTTTTT. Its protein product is CASSLGRAPGGELFF.